This TCR beta chain was recorded in a study of PD-1 blockade in mismatch repair-deficient tumors (dated by TCRdb to the late 2010s). About the full investigation: Between September 2013 and late 2016, the trial enrolled approximately 86 consecutive patients with eleven to twelve types of mismatch repair-deficient cancer, all of whom had received prior treatment and were progressing. Deep sequencing of TCR CDR3 regions was used to track tumor-associated T cell clones in peripheral blood of patients responding to PD-1 blockade. The study at large found these results: Clones residing in the tumor, which were often undetectable in blood before treatment, expanded quickly after pembrolizumab and then contracted, generally before radiologic responses.

Mismatch repair deficiency was established in every enrolled patient by polymerase chain reaction or immunohistochemistry. TCR sequencing was carried out for three patients who responded to pembrolizumab therapy. The phase II trial prospectively evaluated PD-1 blockade with pembrolizumab in advanced mismatch repair-deficient cancers, independent of tissue of origin. Peripheral blood T cell samples were collected serially, before PD-1 blockade began and at several time points afterward. Blood sampling times were reported as weeks after the first pembrolizumab dose. To note about this clone: Its antigen has not been determined. Base qualities are not at hand, and no much larger clone is one base apart.

Libraries were prepared through the immunoSEQ multiplex PCR assay. TCRdb stores this immuneACCESS table with in-frame sequences only. Part of the clones is absent; in the studies checked, under half of the shortfall reflects unresolved V genes, and no reason is known for the rest. A total of 65,000 to 80,000 clones appear in this sample, around four fifths of them only once. The ten largest clones add up to over 4.5% of the sample. The sample in question was peripheral blood, obtained 2 weeks after starting pembrolizumab. The source is an adult with mismatch repair-deficient cancer.

The CDR3 reads as follows: CASSSLADTQYF. The nucleotides are TGTGCCAGCAGCTCACTAGCGGATACGCAGTATTTT. This receptor chain uses TRBV13 and TRBJ2-3, with TRBD2 matching 7 junction bases. Trimming takes 4 bases off V and 6 bases off J; junction bases not matched to a gene: 1. Looking up the germline V gene (reference sequence) yields CDR1 PRHDT and CDR2 FYEKMQ. The CDR3 holds 12 amino acids from the cysteine to the phenylalanine. CDR3 DNA is the only sequence kept; it has 36 bases, read in frame from the first base.